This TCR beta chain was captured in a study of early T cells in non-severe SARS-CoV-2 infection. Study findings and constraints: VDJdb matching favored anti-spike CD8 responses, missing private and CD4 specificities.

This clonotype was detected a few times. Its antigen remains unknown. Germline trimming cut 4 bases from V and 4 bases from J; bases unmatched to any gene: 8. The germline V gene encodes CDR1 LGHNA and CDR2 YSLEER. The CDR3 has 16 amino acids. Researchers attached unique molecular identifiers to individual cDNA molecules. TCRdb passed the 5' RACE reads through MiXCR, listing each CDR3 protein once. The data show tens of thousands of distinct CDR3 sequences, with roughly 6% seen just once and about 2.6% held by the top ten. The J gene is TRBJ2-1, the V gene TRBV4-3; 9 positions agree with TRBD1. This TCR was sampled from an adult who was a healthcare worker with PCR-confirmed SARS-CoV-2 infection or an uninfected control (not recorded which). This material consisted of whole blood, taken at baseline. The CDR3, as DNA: TGCGCCAGCAGCCTGATCGCCGGACAGGGGTACAATGAGCAGTTCTTC. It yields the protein CASSLIAGQGYNEQFF.